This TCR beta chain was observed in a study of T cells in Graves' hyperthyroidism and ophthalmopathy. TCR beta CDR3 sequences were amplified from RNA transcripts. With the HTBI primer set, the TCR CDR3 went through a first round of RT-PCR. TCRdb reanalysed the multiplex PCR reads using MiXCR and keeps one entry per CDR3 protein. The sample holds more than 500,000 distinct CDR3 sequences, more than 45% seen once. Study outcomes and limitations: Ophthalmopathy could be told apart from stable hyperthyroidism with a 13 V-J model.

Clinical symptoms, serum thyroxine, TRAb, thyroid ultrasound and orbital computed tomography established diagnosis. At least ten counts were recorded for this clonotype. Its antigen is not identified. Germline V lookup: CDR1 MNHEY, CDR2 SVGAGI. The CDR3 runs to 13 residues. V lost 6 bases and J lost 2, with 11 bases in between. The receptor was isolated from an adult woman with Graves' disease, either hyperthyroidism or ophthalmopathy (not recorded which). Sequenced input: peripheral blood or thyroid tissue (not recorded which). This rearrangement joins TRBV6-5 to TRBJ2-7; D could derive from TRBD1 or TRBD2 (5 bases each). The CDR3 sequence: CASREVGAYEQYF. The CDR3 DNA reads TGTGCCAGCAGAGAGGTGGGGGCCTACGAGCAGTACTTC.